The entry below describes one TCR beta chain. The antigen is unknown. The germline CDR1 and CDR2 sequences are SGHAT and FQNNGV. V gave up 8 bases and J gave up 5 bases, with 12 bases separating them. CDR3 size: 13 residues. Primers for the PCR totalled 60 Vbeta and 13 Jbeta. Here immunoSEQ multiplex PCR was the method, and the copy in TCRdb shows in-frame clones only, minus some. Here the sample spans 160,000 or so clones, around three quarters being singletons. These data come from a study of cytomegalovirus exposure and HLA in healthy donors. Study findings and constraints: Most CMV-associated TCR beta chains were later found to appear HLA-restricted.

The chain recombines TRBV11-2 with TRBJ1-4, with no clear D. Source material: PBMCs. The clonotype was recovered from a woman aged 40 to 50 in good health and CMV-seronegative. The chain's CDR3 is CASGFLGNEKLFF. CDR3 sequence (DNA): TGTGCCAGCGGATTCCTCGGGAATGAAAAACTGTTTTTT.